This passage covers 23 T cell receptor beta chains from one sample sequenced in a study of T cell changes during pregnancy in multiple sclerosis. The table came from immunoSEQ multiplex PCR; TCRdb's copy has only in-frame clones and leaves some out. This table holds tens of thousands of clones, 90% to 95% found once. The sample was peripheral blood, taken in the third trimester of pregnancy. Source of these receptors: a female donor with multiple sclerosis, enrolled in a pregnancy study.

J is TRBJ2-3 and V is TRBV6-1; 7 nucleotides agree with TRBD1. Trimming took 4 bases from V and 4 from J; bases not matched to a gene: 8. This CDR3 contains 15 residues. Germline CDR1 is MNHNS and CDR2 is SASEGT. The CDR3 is CASSGLGQGADTQYF. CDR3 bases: TGTGCCAGCAGTGGGTTGGGGCAGGGGGCAGATACGCAGTATTTT.

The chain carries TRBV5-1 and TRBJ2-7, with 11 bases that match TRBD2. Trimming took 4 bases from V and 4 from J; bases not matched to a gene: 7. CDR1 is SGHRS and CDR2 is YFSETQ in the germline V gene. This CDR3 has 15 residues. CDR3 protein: CASSIMTSGTYEQYF. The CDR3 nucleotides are TGCGCCAGCAGCATAATGACTAGCGGGACGTACGAGCAGTACTTC.

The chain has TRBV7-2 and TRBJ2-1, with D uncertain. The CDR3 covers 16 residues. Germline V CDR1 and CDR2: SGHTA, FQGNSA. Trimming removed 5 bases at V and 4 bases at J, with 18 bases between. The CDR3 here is CASSLGWAREYNEQFF. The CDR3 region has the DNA TGTGCCAGCAGCCTAGGTTGGGCGAGAGAGTACAATGAGCAGTTCTTC.

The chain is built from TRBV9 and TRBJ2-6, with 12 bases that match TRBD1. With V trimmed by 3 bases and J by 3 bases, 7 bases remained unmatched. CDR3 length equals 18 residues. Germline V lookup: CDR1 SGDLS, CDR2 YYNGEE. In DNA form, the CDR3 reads TGTGCCAGCAGCGCGTGGGGACAGGGGGCGCGTGGGGCCAACGTCCTGACTTTC. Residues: CASSAWGQGARGANVLTF.

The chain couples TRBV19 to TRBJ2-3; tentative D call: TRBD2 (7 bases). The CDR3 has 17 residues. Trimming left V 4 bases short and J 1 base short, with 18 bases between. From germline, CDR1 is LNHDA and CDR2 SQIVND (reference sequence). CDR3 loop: CASSTRGGAPGTDTQYF. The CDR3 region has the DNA TGTGCCAGTAGTACCCGTGGGGGGGCGCCTGGCACAGATACGCAGTATTTT. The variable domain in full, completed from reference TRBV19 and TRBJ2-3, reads DGGITQSPKYLFRKEGQNVTLSCEQNLNHDAMYWYRQDPGQGLRLIYYSQIVNDFQKGDIAEGYSVSREKKESFPLTVTSAQKNPTAFYLCASSTRGGAPGTDTQYFGPGTRLTVL.

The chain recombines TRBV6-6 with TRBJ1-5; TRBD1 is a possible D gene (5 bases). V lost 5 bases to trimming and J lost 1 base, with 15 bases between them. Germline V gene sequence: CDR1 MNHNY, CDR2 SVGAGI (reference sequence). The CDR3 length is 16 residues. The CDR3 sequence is CASSPLGDSSNQPQHF. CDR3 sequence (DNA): TGTGCCAGCAGTCCCCTTGGAGACAGCAGCAATCAGCCCCAGCATTTT.

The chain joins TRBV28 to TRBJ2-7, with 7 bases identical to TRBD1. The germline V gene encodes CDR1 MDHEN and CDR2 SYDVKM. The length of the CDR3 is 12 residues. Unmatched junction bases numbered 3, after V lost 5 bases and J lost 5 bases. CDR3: CASSDRVHEQYF. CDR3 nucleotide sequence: TGTGCCAGCAGTGACAGGGTCCACGAGCAGTACTTC.

The CDR3 reads CASSPSSYLRNEQFF. For the CDR3, the DNA is TGTGCCAGCAGCCCTTCCTCCTATTTGAGGAATGAGCAGTTCTTC. The chain joins TRBV21-1 to TRBJ2-1; the table's D call, TRBD2, was not checked against the DNA. TRBV21-1 represents a pseudogene. The CDR3 has 15 residues.

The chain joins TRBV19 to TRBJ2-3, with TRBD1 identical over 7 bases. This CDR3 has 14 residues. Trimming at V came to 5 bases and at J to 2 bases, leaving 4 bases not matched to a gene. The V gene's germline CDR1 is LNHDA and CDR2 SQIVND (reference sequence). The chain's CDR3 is CASSWDSNTDTQYF. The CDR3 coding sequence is TGTGCCAGTAGTTGGGACAGCAACACAGATACGCAGTATTTT. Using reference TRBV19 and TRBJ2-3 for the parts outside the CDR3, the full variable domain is DGGITQSPKYLFRKEGQNVTLSCEQNLNHDAMYWYRQDPGQGLRLIYYSQIVNDFQKGDIAEGYSVSREKKESFPLTVTSAQKNPTAFYLCASSWDSNTDTQYFGPGTRLTVL.

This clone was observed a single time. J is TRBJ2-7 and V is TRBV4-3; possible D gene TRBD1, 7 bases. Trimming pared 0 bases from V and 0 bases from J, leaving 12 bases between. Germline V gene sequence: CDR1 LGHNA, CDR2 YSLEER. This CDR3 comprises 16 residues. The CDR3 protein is CASSQEEGAGSYEQYF. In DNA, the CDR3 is TGCGCCAGCAGCCAAGAGGAGGGGGCCGGCTCCTACGAGCAGTACTTC.

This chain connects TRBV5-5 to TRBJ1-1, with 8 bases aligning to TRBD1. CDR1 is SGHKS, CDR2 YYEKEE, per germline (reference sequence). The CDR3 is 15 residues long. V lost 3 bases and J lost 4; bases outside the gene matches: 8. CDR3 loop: CASSWTRGRITEAFF. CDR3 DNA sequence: TGTGCCAGCAGCTGGACCAGGGGGCGCATCACTGAAGCTTTCTTT.

CDR3 nucleotide sequence: TGCGCCAGCAGCCAGTGGGGCACAGGGGGGACTGAAGCTTTCTTT. Amino acid sequence: CASSQWGTGGTEAFF. The chain recombines TRBV4-1 with TRBJ1-1; 8 bases line up with TRBD1. V shed 3 bases, J shed 5 bases, and the junction held 8 bases outside the gene matches. CDR1 and CDR2 from the germline V gene are MGHRA and YSYEKL. The CDR3 length is 15 residues.

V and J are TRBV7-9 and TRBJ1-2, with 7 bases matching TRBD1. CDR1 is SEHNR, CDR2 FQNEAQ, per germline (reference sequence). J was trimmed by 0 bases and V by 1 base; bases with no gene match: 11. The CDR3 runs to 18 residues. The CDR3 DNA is TGTGCCAGCAGCTTAGGGGGACAGATGGGTTTGACTAACTATGGCTACACCTTC. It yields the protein CASSLGGQMGLTNYGYTF.

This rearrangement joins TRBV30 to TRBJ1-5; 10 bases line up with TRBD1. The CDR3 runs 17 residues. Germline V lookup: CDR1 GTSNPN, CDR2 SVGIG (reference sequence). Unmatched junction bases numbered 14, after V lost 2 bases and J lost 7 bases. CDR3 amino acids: CAWSIPGQGLTGQPQHF. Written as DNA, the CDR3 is TGTGCCTGGAGTATTCCGGGACAGGGGCTGACTGGCCAGCCCCAGCATTTT.

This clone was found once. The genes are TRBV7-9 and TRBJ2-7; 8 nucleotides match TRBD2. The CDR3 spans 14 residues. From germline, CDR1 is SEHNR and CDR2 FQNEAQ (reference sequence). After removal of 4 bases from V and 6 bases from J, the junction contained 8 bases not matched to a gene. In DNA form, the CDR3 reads TGTGCCAGCAGCTCTAGACTAGCGTCCGTCGAGCAGTACTTC. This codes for CASSSRLASVEQYF.

The CDR3 protein is CASSSAGTYEQYF. The CDR3 nucleotides read TGTGCCAGCAGTTCGGCGGGAACCTACGAGCAGTACTTC. The rearrangement links TRBV27 to TRBJ2-7; a possible D gene is TRBD2 (6 bases). The CDR3 is 13 residues long. The V gene's germline CDR1 is MNHEY and CDR2 SMNVEV (reference sequence). The V end was cut by 4 bases, the J end by 2 bases, with 9 bases between.

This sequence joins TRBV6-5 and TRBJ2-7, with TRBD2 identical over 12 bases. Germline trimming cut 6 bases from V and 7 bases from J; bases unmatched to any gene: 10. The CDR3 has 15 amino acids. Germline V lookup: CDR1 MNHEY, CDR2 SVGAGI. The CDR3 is CASRAGLAGGKEQYF. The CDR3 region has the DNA TGTGCCAGCAGGGCGGGGCTAGCGGGAGGGAAGGAGCAGTACTTC.

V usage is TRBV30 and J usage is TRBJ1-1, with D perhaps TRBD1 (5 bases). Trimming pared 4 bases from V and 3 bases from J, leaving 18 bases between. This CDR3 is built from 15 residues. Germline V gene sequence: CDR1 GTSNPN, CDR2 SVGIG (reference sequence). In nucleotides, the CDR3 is TGTGCCTGGACCCTTACCGCCCAGGGTGACACTGAAGCTTTCTTT. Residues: CAWTLTAQGDTEAFF.

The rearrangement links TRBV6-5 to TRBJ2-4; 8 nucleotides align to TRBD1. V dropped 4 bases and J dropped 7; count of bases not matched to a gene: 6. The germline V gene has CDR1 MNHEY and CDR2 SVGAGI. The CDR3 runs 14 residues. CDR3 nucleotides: TGTGCCAGCAGTTCCGGACAGGGTGGCAACATTCAGTACTTC. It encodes CASSSGQGGNIQYF.

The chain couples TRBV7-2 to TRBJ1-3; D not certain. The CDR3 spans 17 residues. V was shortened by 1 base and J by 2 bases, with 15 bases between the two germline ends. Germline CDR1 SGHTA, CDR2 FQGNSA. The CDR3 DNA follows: TGTGCCAGCAGCTTAGTATGGCGGCCGCGCCCTGGAAACACCATATATTTT. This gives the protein CASSLVWRPRPGNTIYF.

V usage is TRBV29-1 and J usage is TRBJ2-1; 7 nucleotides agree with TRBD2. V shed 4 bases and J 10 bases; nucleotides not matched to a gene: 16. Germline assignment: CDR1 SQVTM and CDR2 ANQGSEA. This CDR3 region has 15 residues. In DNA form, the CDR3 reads TGCAGCGTTGTAGGGGCTAGCGGCCCTTCTGGGGAGCAGTTCTTC. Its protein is CSVVGASGPSGEQFF.

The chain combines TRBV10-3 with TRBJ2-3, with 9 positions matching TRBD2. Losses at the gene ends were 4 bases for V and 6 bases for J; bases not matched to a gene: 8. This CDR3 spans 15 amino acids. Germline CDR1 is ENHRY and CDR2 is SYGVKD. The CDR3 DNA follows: TGTGCCATCAGTGTCTTAGCGGGAGTCCCCGATACGCAGTATTTT. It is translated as CAISVLAGVPDTQYF.

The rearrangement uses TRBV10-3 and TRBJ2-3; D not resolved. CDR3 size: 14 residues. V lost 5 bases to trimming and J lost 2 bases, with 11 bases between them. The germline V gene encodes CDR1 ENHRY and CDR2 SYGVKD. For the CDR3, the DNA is TGTGCCATCAGTTTCTTTTCAGACACAGATACGCAGTATTTT. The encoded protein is CAISFFSDTDTQYF.